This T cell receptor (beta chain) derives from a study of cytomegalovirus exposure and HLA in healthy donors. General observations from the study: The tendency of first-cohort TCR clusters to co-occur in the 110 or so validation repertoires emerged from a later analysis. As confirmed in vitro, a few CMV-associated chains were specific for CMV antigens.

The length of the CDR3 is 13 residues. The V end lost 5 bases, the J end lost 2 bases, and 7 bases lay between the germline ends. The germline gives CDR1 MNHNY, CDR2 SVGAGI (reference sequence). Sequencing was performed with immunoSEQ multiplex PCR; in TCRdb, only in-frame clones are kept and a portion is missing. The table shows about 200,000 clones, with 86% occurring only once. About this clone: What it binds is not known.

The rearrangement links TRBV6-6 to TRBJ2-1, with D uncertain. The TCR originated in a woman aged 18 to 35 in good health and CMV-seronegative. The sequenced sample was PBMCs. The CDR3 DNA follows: TGTGCCAGCAGTCCTGACACCTACAATGAGCAGTTCTTC. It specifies CASSPDTYNEQFF.